Detailed here is one T cell receptor beta chain. Its antigen is as yet unknown. This sample was taken from a study of shared clonotypes between healthy human individuals. Study-wide results and limits: Rarefaction demonstrated incomplete sorted-subset sequencing despite large depth.

The method was immunoSEQ multiplex PCR; TCRdb's version includes in-frame clones alone and lacks a portion of them. The sample holds approximately 110,000 clones; 65% to 75% are singletons and the top ten take approximately 23%. The CDR3 spans 14 residues. Trimming at V came to 10 bases and at J to 3 bases, leaving 9 bases not matched to a gene. Germline-derived CDR1 and CDR2 are ENHRY and SYGVKD. This chain links TRBV10-3 with TRBJ2-1, with 7 bases that match TRBD2. The specimen was memory CD8+ T cells sorted from blood. Subset specified: CD45RO+ cells pooled with CCR7-negative TemRA cells. The sequence was obtained from a woman under 40 in good health. CDR3 coding DNA: TGTGCCACCAAGGGCCTAGCGGACTACAATGAGCAGTTCTTC. It is translated as CATKGLADYNEQFF.